The source of this T cell receptor (beta chain) is a study of blood T cell repertoires in COVID-19. TCRdb's copy holds only in-frame clones and misses some; the assay was immunoSEQ multiplex PCR. Of hundreds of thousands of clones listed, approximately 90% are singletons. CDR1 and CDR2 (germline): SGDLS, YYNGEE. The V gene lost 0 bases and the J gene lost 1 base, with 13 bases spanning the gap. The CDR3 consists of 16 residues. Sequencing used peripheral blood. This sequence joins TRBV9 and TRBJ2-5, with D possibly being TRBD2 (7 bases). The origin of this receptor is a man aged 18 to 35 with COVID-19, enrolled during active disease. CDR3 sequence: CASSVGTGGFQETQYF. In nucleotides, the CDR3 is TGTGCCAGCAGCGTAGGCACGGGGGGCTTCCAAGAGACCCAGTACTTC.